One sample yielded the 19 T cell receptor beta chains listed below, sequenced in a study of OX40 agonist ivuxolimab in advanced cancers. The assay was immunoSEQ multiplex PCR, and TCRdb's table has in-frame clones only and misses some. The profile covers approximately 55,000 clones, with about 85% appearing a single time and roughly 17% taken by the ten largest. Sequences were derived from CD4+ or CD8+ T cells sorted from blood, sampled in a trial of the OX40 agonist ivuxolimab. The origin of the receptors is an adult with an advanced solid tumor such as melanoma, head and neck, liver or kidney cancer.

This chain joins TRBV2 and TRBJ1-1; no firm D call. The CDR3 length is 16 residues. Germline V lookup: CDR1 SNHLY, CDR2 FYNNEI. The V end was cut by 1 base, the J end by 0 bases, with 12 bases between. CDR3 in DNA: TGTGCCAGCAGTGAAGGTGTTGGCAAAATGAACACTGAAGCTTTCTTT. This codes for CASSEGVGKMNTEAFF. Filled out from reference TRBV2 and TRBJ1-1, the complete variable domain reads EPEVTQTPSHQVTQMGQEVILRCVPISNHLYFYWYRQILGQKVEFLVSFYNNEISEKSEIFDDQFSVERPDGSNFTLKIRSTKLEDSAMYFCASSEGVGKMNTEAFFGQGTRLTVV.

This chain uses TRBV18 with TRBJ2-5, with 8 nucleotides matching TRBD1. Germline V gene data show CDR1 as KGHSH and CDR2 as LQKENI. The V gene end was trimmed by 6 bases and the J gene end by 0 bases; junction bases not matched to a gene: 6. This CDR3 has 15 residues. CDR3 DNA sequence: TGTGCCAGCTCTCGGATGACAGGGGACCAAGAGACCCAGTACTTC. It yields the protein CASSRMTGDQETQYF.

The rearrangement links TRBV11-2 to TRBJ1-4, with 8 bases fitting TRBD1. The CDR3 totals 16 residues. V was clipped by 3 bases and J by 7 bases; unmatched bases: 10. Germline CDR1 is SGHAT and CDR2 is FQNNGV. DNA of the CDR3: TGTGCCAGCAGCTTGGGGGGTACAGGGGGAGGTGAAAAACTGTTTTTT. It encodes CASSLGGTGGGEKLFF.

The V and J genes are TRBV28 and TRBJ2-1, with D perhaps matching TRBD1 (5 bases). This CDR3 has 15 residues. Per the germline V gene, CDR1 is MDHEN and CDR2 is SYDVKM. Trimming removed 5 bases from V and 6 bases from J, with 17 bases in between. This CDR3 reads CASSQLRGQGNEQFF. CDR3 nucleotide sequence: TGTGCCAGCAGTCAATTACGCGGCCAGGGCAATGAGCAGTTCTTC.

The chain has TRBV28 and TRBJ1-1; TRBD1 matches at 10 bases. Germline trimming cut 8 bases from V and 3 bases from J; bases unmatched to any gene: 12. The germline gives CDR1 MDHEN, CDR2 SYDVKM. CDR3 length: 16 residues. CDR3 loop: CASARRQGAGDTEAFF. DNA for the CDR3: TGTGCCAGCGCGAGGAGACAGGGGGCTGGGGACACTGAAGCTTTCTTT.

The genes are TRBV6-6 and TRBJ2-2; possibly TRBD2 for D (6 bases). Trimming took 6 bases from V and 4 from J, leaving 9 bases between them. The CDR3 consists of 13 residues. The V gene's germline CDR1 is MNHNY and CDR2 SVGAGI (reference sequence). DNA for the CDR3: TGTGCCAGCAGGCTGACTAGCACCGGGGAGCTGTTTTTT. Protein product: CASRLTSTGELFF.

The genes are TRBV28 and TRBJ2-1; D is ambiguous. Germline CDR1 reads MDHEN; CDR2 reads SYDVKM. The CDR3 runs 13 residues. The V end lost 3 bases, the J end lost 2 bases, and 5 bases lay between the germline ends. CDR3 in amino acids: CASSLAAYNEQFF. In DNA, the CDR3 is TGTGCCAGCAGTTTGGCAGCCTACAATGAGCAGTTCTTC.

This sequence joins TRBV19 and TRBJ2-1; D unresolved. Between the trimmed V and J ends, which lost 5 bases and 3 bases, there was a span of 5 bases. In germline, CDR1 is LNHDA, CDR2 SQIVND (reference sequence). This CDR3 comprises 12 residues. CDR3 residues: CASSGFYNEQFF. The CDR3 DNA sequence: TGTGCCAGTAGTGGGTTCTACAATGAGCAGTTCTTC.

For the CDR3, the DNA is TGTGCCAGCAGTTTCTCCCTTAAGTTGAGGCAGCCTCCCTACGAGCAGTACTTC. This sequence encodes CASSFSLKLRQPPYEQYF. The genes are TRBV27 and TRBJ2-7; D unclear. V was pared by 3 bases and J by 2 bases, with 23 bases between. CDR3 length: 18 residues. Germline CDR1 is MNHEY and CDR2 is SMNVEV (reference sequence).

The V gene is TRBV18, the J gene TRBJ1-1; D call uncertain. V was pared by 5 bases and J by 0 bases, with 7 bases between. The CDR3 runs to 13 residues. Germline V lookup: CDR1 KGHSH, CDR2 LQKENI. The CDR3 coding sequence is TGTGCCAGCTCATCCGACATGAACACTGAAGCTTTCTTT. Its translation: CASSSDMNTEAFF. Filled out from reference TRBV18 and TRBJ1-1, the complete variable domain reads NAGVMQNPRHLVRRRGQEARLRCSPMKGHSHVYWYRQLPEEGLKFMVYLQKENIIDESGMPKERFSAEFPKEGPSILRIQQVVRGDSAAYFCASSSDMNTEAFFGQGTRLTVV.

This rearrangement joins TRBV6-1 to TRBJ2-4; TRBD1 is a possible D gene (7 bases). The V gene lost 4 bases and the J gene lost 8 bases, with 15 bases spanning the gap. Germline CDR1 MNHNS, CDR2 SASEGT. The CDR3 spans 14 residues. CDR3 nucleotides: TGTGCCAGCAGTGTCGGTCAGGGGGGAGACATTCAGTACTTC. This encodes CASSVGQGGDIQYF.

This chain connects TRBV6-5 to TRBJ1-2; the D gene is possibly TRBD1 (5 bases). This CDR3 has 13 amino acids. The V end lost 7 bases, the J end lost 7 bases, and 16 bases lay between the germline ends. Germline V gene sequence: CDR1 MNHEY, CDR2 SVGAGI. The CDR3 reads CASMGGAEIGYTF. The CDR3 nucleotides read TGTGCCAGCATGGGGGGAGCGGAGATTGGCTACACCTTC.

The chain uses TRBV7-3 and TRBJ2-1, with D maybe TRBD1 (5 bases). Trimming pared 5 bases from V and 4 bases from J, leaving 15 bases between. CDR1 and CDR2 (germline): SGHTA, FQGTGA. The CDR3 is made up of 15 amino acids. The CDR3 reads CASSPRRAIYNEQFF. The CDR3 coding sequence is TGTGCCAGCAGCCCCCGCAGGGCCATATACAATGAGCAGTTCTTC.

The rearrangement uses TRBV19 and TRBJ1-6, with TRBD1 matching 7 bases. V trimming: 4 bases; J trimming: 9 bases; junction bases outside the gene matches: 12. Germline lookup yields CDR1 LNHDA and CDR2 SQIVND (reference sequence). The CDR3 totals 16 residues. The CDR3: CASSNHRQGRTSPLHF. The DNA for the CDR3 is TGTGCCAGTAGTAACCACCGACAGGGAAGAACTTCACCCCTCCACTTT.

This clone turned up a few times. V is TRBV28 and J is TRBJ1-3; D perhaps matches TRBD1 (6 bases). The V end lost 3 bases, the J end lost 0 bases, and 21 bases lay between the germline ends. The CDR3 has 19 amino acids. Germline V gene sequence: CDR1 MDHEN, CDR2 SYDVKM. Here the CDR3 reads CASSFSAKTGTISGNTIYF. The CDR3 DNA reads TGTGCCAGCAGTTTTTCTGCGAAAACCGGGACAATCTCTGGAAACACCATATATTTT.

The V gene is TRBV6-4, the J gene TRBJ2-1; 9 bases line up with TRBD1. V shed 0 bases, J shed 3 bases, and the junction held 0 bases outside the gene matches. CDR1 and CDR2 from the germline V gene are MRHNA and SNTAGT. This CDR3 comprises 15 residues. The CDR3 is CASSDSTGGYNEQFF. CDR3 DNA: TGTGCCAGCAGTGACTCGACAGGGGGCTACAATGAGCAGTTCTTC.

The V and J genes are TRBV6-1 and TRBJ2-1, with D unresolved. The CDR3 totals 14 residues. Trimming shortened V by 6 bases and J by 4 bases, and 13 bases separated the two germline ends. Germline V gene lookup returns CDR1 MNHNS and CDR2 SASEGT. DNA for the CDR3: TGTGCCAGCAGGAGGAGCGCGGCTTACAATGAGCAGTTCTTC. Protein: CASRRSAAYNEQFF.

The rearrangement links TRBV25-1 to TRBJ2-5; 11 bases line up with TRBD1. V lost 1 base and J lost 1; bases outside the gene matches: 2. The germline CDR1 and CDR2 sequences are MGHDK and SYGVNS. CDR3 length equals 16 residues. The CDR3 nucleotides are TGTGCCAGCAGTGAATCGGACAGGGGGCTCCAAGAGACCCAGTACTTC. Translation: CASSESDRGLQETQYF.

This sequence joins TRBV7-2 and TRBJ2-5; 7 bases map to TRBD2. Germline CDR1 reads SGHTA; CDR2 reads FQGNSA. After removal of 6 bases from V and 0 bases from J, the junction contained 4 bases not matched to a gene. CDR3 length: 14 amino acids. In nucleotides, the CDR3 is TGTGCCAGCAGGCGAGCGGGAAACCAAGAGACCCAGTACTTC. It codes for CASRRAGNQETQYF. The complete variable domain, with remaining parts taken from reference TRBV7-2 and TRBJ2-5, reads GAGVSQSPSNKVTEKGKDVELRCDPISGHTALYWYRQSLGQGLEFLIYFQGNSAPDKSGLPSDRFSAERTGGSVSTLTIQRTQQEDSAVYLCASRRAGNQETQYFGPGTRLLVL.